What follows are 17 T cell receptor beta chains derived from one specimen sequenced in a study of shared clonotypes between healthy human individuals. The repertoire was sequenced with immunoSEQ multiplex PCR; TCRdb's copy has only in-frame clones and lacks some. The sample records a few million clones, approximately 96% being singletons. Sequenced sample: naive CD4+ T cells sorted from blood. Stated subset: CD45RA+ positively selected. The source of these receptors is a man aged 18 to 29 in good health.

The chain links TRBV6-1 to TRBJ2-2; no clear D gene. V lost 5 bases and J lost 5, with 15 bases in between. The germline V gene encodes CDR1 MNHNS and CDR2 SASEGT. The CDR3 has 15 amino acids. CDR3 DNA: TGTGCCAGCAGTCAACAATACGAAAGTACCGGGGAGCTGTTTTTT. Encoded protein: CASSQQYESTGELFF.

The chain combines TRBV6-1 with TRBJ1-5, with D possibly matching TRBD1 (5 bases). The germline V and J ends were trimmed by 0 bases and 2 bases, with 11 bases remaining between them. In germline, CDR1 is MNHNS, CDR2 SASEGT. The CDR3 is 16 amino acids. This CDR3 is CASSEAGVGGNQPQHF. The CDR3 bases are TGTGCCAGCAGTGAAGCGGGGGTAGGAGGCAATCAGCCCCAGCATTTT.

This rearrangement joins TRBV27 to TRBJ1-6; TRBD1 is a possible D gene (6 bases). Trimming shortened V by 5 bases and J by 11 bases, and 16 bases separated the two germline ends. From germline, CDR1 is MNHEY and CDR2 SMNVEV (reference sequence). The CDR3 loop spans 14 amino acids. The CDR3 here is CASSPRTGLAPLHF. CDR3 DNA: TGTGCCAGCAGTCCTAGAACAGGGTTGGCACCCCTCCACTTT.

The chain recombines TRBV5-1 with TRBJ2-1; 7 nucleotides align to TRBD1. CDR3 length: 15 residues. The germline V gene encodes CDR1 SGHRS and CDR2 YFSETQ. V dropped 4 bases and J dropped 4; count of bases not matched to a gene: 8. For the CDR3, the DNA is TGCGCCAGCAGCGGACCGGGACAGTCTTACAATGAGCAGTTCTTC. This gives the protein CASSGPGQSYNEQFF.

This rearrangement joins TRBV7-8 to TRBJ2-1, with no clear D. Trimming removed 3 bases from V and 2 bases from J, with 11 bases in between. Germline CDR1 reads SGHVS; CDR2 reads FQNEAQ. CDR3 length: 15 residues. The CDR3, as DNA: TGTGCCAGCAGCTTGGCTATACCACCCTACAATGAGCAGTTCTTC. Translating it yields CASSLAIPPYNEQFF.

The chain combines TRBV28 with TRBJ2-3; 9 bases are a match to TRBD2. The germline V gene has CDR1 MDHEN and CDR2 SYDVKM. The CDR3 is 13 residues long. V was clipped by 6 bases and J by 11 bases; unmatched bases: 9. The CDR3 DNA reads as TGTGCCAGCAGCGGCGGGGGGGCCCTGCAGCAGTATTTT. As protein: CASSGGGALQQYF.

This sequence joins TRBV7-5 and TRBJ1-2. TRBV7-5 is marked as a pseudogene. This CDR3 contains 13 residues. As DNA, the CDR3 is TGTGCCAGAACCCCCGATGGGGTCTATGGCTACACCTTC. This encodes CARTPDGVYGYTF.

This clone was seen only a few times. The identical CDR3 is also encoded by other nucleotide sequences in the sample. The chain couples TRBV28 to TRBJ2-3; D gene ambiguous. The ends were cut back, 4 bases at V and 2 bases at J, with 1 base in the middle. Per germline, CDR1 MDHEN and CDR2 SYDVKM. CDR3 length equals 11 residues. The CDR3 DNA reads as TGTGCCAGCAGTTCCACAGATACGCAGTATTTT. This gives the protein CASSSTDTQYF.

The genes are TRBV4-3 and TRBJ2-1; D not resolved. V shed 0 bases and J shed 0 bases, with 9 bases lying between them. The length of the CDR3 is 16 residues. Per the germline V gene, CDR1 is LGHNA and CDR2 is YSLEER. CDR3 amino acids: CASSQDGRSSYNEQFF. In nucleotides, the CDR3 is TGCGCCAGCAGCCAAGATGGACGAAGCTCCTACAATGAGCAGTTCTTC.

This clone was counted once. The chain combines TRBV4-1 with TRBJ2-7; 7 bases are a match to TRBD1. With 1 base clipped from V and 6 bases from J, the junction kept 12 bases outside the gene matches. Germline V CDR1 and CDR2: MGHRA, YSYEKL. The CDR3 covers 16 residues. The DNA of the CDR3 is TGCGCCAGCAGCCAAGGCCCCGGGACAGTTACTGGCGAGCAGTACTTC. Its protein is CASSQGPGTVTGEQYF.

The chain is built from TRBV13 and TRBJ1-5; D uncertain. This CDR3 has 16 amino acids. Trimming stripped 2 bases from V and 0 bases from J, with 11 bases between. Germline CDR1 and CDR2: PRHDT and FYEKMQ (reference sequence). In DNA form, the CDR3 reads TGTGCCAGCAGCTTAAGGGCGGAGAATAGCAATCAGCCCCAGCATTTT. Translation gives CASSLRAENSNQPQHF.

The chain couples TRBV9 to TRBJ2-1; 8 positions agree with TRBD2. Germline CDR1 reads SGDLS; CDR2 reads YYNGEE. Trimming removed 0 bases from V and 5 bases from J; junction bases left unmatched: 4. The CDR3 sequence is 15 residues long. The CDR3 sequence: CASSVDERENNEQFF. In DNA, the CDR3 is TGTGCCAGCAGCGTAGATGAGCGGGAGAACAATGAGCAGTTCTTC.

The chain carries TRBV5-1 and TRBJ1-4; tentatively, D is TRBD1 (6 bases). Trimming took 0 bases from V and 7 from J, leaving 13 bases between them. This CDR3 has 15 amino acids. Looked up from germline, CDR1 is SGHRS and CDR2 is YFSETQ. The CDR3 nucleotides are TGCGCCAGCAGCTTGGGGCAGGGGAGCGGTGAAAAACTGTTTTTT. Amino acid sequence: CASSLGQGSGEKLFF.

The V gene is TRBV19, the J gene TRBJ1-5; D ambiguous. This CDR3 has 13 amino acids. V was shortened by 11 bases and J by 1 base, with 12 bases between the two germline ends. CDR1 and CDR2 from the germline V gene are LNHDA and SQIVND (reference sequence). CDR3 protein: CASSEQSNQPQHF. The DNA for the CDR3 is TGTGCCTCTTCTGAACAGAGCAATCAGCCCCAGCATTTT.

This rearrangement joins TRBV2 to TRBJ1-4; no clear D. This CDR3 spans 13 amino acids. V gave up 4 bases and J gave up 4 bases, with 7 bases separating them. Germline V gene data show CDR1 as SNHLY and CDR2 as FYNNEI. The CDR3 here is CASSAEINEKLFF. The CDR3 DNA follows: TGTGCCAGCAGTGCAGAGATTAATGAAAAACTGTTTTTT.

The chain carries TRBV6-5 and TRBJ2-1; 9 nucleotides match TRBD1. This CDR3 is 15 amino acids long. Germline assignment: CDR1 MNHEY and CDR2 SVGAGI. J lost 6 bases, V lost 5 bases, and 8 bases had no gene match. DNA for the CDR3: TGTGCCAGCAGTCGGCTACAGGGGGCTGGCAATGAGCAGTTCTTC. Translating it yields CASSRLQGAGNEQFF.

CDR3 DNA sequence: TGTGCCAGCAGGGCTACGGTGGCCCCTGAAGCTTTCTTT. Residues: CASRATVAPEAFF. This chain connects TRBV6-1 to TRBJ1-1; unclear D gene. Germline CDR1 and CDR2: MNHNS and SASEGT. V gave up 6 bases and J gave up 6 bases, with 14 bases separating them. This CDR3 has 13 amino acids.